This entry is about one T cell receptor (beta chain). No antigen is known for it. One junction end disagrees with the germline gene, perhaps due to a read error. The CDR3 is made up of 14 amino acids. Germline CDR1 is SGHRS and CDR2 is YFSETQ. A J-beta primer mix and a sample-barcoded 5' primer were used in a second PCR of roughly 6 to 11 cycles. TCRdb used MiXCR to reprocess the 5' RACE reads, holding one entry per CDR3 protein. The profile shows around 1,700,000 distinct CDR3 sequences, approximately 28% of them singletons. The data originate from a study of blood T cells in healthy people across ages. Study-wide results and caveats: Donor CMV infection status was unknown, possibly confounding age-related changes in expanded clonotypes. There were more naive CD4+ cells and higher diversity in long-lived donors than in aged donors.

In terms of origin and age, donors were healthy Caucasian individuals from Russia aged about 6 to 90. The chain recombines TRBV5-1 with TRBJ2-1, with a tentative D call TRBD2 (6 bases). Specimen: blood. The receptor comes from a woman between 25 and 40 years old in good health. This CDR3 is CVSSWIAVRNEQFF. In DNA form, the CDR3 reads TGCGTCAGCAGCTGGATAGCGGTGCGCAATGAGCAGTTCTTC.